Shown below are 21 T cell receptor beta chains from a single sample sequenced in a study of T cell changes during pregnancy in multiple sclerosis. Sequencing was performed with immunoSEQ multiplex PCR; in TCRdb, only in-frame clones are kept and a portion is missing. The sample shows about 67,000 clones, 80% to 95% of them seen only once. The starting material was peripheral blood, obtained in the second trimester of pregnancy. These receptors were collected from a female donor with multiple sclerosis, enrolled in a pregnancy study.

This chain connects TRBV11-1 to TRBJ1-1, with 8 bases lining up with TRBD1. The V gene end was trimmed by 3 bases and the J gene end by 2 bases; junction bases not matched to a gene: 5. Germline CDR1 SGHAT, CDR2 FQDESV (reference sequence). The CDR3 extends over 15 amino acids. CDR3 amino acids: CASSFRTGLNTEAFF. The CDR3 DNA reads TGTGCCAGCAGCTTCCGGACAGGGCTTAACACTGAAGCTTTCTTT.

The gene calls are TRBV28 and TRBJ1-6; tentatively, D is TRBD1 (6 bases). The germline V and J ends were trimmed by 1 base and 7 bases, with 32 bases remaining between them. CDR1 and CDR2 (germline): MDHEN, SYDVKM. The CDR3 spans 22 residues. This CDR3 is CASSLLIPLRGGARGGNSPLHF. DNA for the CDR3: TGTGCCAGCAGTTTATTGATCCCTTTGAGGGGGGGAGCCAGGGGAGGGAATTCACCCCTCCACTTT.

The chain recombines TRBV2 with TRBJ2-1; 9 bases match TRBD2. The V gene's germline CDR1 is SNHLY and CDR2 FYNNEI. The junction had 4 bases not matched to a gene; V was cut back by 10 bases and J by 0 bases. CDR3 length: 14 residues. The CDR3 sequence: CATYSGSSYNEQFF. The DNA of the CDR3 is TGTGCCACTTATAGCGGGAGCTCCTACAATGAGCAGTTCTTC.

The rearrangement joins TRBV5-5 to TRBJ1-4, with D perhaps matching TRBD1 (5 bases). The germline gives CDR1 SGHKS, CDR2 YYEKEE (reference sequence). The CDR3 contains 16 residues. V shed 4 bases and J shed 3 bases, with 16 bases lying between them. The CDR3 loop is CASSLGLDGANEKLFF. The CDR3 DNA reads TGTGCCAGCAGCCTGGGACTTGACGGGGCTAATGAAAAACTGTTTTTT.

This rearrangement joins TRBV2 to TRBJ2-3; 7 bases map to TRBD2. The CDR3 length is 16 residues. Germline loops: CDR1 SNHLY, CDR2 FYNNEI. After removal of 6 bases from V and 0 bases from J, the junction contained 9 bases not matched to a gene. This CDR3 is CASRGGRFSSTDTQYF. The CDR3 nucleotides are TGTGCCAGCAGGGGAGGGCGGTTCTCTAGCACAGATACGCAGTATTTT.

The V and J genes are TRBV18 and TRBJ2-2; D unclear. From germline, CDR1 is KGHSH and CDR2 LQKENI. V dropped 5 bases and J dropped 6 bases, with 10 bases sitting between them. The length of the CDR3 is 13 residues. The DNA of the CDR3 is TGTGCCAGCTCATTCACACGGGCCGGGGAGCTGTTTTTT. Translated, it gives CASSFTRAGELFF. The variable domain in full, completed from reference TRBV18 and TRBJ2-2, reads NAGVMQNPRHLVRRRGQEARLRCSPMKGHSHVYWYRQLPEEGLKFMVYLQKENIIDESGMPKERFSAEFPKEGPSILRIQQVVRGDSAAYFCASSFTRAGELFFGEGSRLTVL.

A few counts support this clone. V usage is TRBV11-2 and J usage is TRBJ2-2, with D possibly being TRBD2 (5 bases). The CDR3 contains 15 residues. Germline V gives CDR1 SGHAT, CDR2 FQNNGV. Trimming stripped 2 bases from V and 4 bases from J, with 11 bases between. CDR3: CASSLMSGSTGELFF. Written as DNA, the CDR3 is TGTGCCAGCAGCTTAATGAGCGGATCCACCGGGGAGCTGTTTTTT.

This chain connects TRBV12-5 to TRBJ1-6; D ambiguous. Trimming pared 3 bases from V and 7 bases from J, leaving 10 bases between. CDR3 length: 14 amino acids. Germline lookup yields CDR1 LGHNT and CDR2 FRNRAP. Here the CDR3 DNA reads TGTGCTAGTGGTTTCATGGAGGGAAATTCACCCCTCCACTTT. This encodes CASGFMEGNSPLHF.

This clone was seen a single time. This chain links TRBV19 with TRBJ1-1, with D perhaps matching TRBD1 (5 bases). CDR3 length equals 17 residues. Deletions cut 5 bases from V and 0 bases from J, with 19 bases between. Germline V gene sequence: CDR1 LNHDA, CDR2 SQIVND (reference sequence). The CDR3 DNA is TGTGCCAGTAGTCCATCAAGGCCGGGACTGATGAACACTGAAGCTTTCTTT. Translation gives CASSPSRPGLMNTEAFF.

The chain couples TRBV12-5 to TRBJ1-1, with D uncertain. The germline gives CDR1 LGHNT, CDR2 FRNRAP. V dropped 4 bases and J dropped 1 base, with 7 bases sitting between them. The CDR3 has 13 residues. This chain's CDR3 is CASGSTSNTEAFF. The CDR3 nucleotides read TGTGCTAGTGGTTCGACTTCGAACACTGAAGCTTTCTTT.

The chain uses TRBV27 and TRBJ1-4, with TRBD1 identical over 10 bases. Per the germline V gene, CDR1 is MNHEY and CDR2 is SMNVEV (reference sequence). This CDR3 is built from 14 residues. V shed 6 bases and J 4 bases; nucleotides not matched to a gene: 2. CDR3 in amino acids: CASRRDRGNEKLFF. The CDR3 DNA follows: TGTGCCAGCAGGCGGGACAGGGGTAATGAAAAACTGTTTTTT.

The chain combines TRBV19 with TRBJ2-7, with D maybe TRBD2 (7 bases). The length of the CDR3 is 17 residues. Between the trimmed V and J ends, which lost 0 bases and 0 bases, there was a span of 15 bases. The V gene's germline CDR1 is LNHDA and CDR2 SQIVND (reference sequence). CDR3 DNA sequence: TGTGCCAGTAGTATAGATCTATCGGGGGGCAACTCCTACGAGCAGTACTTC. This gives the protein CASSIDLSGGNSYEQYF. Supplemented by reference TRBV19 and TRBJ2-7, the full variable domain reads DGGITQSPKYLFRKEGQNVTLSCEQNLNHDAMYWYRQDPGQGLRLIYYSQIVNDFQKGDIAEGYSVSREKKESFPLTVTSAQKNPTAFYLCASSIDLSGGNSYEQYFGPGTRLTVT.

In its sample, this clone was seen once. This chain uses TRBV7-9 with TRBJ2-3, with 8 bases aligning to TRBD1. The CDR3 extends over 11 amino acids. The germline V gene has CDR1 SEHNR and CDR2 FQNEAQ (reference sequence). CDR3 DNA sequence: TGTGCGCCAGGGGGCCCAGATACGCAGTATTTT. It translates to CAPGGPDTQYF.

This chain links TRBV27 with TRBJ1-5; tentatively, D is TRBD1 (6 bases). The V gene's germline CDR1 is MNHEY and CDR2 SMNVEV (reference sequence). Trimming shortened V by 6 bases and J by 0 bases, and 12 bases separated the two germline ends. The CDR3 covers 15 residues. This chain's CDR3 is CASRDGTTSNQPQHF. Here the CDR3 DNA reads TGTGCCAGCAGAGACGGGACAACTAGCAATCAGCCCCAGCATTTT.

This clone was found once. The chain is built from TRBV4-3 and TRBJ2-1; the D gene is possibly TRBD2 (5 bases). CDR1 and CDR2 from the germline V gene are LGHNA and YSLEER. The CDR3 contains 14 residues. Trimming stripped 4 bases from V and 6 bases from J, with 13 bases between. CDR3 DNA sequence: TGCGCCAGCAGCCTAGAGCGAGGGTCCAATGAGCAGTTCTTC. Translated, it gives CASSLERGSNEQFF.

CDR3 protein: CASRAPGTSKFYQPQHF. CDR3 nucleotide sequence: TGTGCCAGCAGGGCCCCAGGGACATCCAAATTTTATCAGCCCCAGCATTTT. The chain joins TRBV2 to TRBJ1-5, with D tentatively TRBD1 (6 bases). The ends were cut back, 6 bases at V and 5 bases at J, with 23 bases in the middle. The germline gives CDR1 SNHLY, CDR2 FYNNEI. This CDR3 is 17 amino acids long.

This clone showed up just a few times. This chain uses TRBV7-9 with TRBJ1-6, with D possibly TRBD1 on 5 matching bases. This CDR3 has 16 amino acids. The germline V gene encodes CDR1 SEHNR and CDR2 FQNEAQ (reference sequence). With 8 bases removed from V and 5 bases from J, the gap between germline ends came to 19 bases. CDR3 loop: CASVKDSGGDNSPLHF. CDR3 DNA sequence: TGTGCCAGCGTGAAGGACTCCGGAGGGGATAATTCACCCCTCCACTTT.

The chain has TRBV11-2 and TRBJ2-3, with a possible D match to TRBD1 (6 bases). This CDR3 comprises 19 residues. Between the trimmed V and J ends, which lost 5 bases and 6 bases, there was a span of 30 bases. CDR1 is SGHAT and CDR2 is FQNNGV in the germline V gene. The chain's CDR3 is CASSGNFVTGTTARDTQYF. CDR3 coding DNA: TGTGCCAGCAGCGGAAATTTCGTTACCGGGACAACCGCTAGGGATACGCAGTATTTT.

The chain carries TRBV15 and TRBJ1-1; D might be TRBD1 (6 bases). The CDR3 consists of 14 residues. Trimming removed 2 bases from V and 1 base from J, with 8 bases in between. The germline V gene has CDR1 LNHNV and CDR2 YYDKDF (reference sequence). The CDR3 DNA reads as TGTGCCACCAGCAGAACACAGGGGAACACTGAAGCTTTCTTT. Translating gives CATSRTQGNTEAFF.

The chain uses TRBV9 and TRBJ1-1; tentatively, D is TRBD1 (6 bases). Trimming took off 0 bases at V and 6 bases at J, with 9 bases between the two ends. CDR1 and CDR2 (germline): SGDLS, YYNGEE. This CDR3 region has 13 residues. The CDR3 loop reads CASSVVGAAEAFF. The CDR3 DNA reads TGTGCCAGCAGCGTAGTGGGGGCGGCTGAAGCTTTCTTT.

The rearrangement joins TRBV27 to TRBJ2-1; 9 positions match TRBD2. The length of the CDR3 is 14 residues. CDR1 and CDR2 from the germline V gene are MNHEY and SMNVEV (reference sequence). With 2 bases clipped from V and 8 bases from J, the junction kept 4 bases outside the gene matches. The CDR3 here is CASSLVAGVDEQFF. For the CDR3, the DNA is TGTGCCAGCAGTTTAGTAGCGGGAGTGGATGAGCAGTTCTTC.